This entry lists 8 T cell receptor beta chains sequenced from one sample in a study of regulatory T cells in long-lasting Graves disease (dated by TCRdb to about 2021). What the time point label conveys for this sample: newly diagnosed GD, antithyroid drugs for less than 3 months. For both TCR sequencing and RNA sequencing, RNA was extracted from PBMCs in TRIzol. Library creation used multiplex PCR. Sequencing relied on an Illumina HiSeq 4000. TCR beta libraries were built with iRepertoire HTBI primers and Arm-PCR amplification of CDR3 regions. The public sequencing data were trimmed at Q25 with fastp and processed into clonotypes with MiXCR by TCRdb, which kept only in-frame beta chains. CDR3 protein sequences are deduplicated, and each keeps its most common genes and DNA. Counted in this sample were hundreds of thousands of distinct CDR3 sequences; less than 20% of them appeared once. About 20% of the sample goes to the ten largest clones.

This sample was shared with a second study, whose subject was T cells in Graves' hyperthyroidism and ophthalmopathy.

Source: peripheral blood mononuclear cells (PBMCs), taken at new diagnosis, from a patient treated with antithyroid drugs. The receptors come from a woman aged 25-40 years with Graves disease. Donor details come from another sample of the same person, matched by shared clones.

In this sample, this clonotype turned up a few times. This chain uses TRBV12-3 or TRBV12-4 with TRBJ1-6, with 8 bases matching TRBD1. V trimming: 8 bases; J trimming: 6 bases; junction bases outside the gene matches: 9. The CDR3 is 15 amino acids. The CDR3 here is CASRGGTGLNSPLHF. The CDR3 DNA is TGTGCCAGCCGGGGTGGGACAGGACTTAATTCACCCCTCCACTTT.

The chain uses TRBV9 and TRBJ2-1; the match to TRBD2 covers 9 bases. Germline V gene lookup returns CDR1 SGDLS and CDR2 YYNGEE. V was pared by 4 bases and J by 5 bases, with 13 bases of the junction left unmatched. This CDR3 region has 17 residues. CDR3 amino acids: CASSPRQTSGPNNEQFF. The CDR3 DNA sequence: TGTGCCAGCAGCCCCCGCCAGACTAGCGGACCTAACAATGAGCAGTTCTTC.

Written as DNA, the CDR3 is TGTGCCAGCAGCTTAGGCGGGACAGCGTTGGGCTACACCTTC. Translation: CASSLGGTALGYTF. The J gene is TRBJ1-2, the V gene TRBV7-8; 7 positions match TRBD1. With V trimmed by 1 base and J by 8 bases, 7 bases remained unmatched. Germline V lookup: CDR1 SGHVS, CDR2 FQNEAQ. The CDR3 covers 14 residues.

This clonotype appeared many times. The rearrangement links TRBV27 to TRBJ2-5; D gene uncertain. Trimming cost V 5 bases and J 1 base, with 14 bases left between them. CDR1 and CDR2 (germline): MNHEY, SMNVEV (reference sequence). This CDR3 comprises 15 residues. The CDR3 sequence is CASSQRKKLQETQYF. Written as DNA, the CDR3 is TGTGCCAGCAGTCAAAGGAAGAAGCTCCAAGAGACCCAGTACTTC.

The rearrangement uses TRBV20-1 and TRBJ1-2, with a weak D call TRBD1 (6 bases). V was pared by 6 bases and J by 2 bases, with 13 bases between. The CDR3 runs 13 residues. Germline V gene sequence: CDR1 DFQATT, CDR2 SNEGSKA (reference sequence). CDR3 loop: CSATTQGNYGYTF. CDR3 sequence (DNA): TGCAGTGCGACTACCCAGGGGAACTATGGCTACACCTTC.

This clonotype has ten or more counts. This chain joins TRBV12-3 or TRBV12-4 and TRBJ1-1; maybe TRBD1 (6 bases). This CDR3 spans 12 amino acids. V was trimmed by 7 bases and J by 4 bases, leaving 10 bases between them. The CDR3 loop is CASKQGVTEAFF. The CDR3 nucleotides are TGTGCCAGCAAACAGGGTGTCACTGAAGCTTTCTTT.

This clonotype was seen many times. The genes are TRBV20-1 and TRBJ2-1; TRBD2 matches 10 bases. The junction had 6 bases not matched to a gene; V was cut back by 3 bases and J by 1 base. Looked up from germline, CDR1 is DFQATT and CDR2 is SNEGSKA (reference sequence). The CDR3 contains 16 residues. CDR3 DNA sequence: TGCAGTGCTAGGCTGGGACTAGCGAATTCCTACAATGAGCAGTTCTTC. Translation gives CSARLGLANSYNEQFF.

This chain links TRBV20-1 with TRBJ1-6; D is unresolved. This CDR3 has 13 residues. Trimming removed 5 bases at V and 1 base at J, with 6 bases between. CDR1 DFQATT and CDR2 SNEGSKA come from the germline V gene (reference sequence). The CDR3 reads CSARGSYNSPLHF. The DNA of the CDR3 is TGCAGTGCTCGGGGTTCCTATAATTCACCCCTCCACTTT.